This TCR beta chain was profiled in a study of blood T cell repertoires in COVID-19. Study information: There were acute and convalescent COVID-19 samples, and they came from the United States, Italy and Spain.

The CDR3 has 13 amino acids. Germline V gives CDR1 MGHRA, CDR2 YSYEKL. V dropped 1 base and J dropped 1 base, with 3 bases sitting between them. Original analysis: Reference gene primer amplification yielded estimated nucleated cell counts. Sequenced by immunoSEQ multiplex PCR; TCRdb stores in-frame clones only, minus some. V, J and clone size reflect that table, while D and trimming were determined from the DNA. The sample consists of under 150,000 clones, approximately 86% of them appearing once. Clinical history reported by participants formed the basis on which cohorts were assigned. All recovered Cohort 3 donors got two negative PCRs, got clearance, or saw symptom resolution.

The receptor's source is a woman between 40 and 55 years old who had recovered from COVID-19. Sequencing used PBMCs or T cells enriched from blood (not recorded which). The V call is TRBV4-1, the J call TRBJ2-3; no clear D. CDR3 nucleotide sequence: TGCGCCAGCAGCCAAGTCGGCACAGATACGCAGTATTTT. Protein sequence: CASSQVGTDTQYF.